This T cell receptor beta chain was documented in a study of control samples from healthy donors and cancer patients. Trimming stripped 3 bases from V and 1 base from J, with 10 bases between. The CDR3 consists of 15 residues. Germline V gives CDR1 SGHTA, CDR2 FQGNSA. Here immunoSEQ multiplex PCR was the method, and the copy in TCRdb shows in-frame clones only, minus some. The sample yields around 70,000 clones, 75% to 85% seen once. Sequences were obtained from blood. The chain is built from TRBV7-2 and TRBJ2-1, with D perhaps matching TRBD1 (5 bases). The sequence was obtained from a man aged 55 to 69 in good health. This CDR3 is CASSFRAASYNEQFF. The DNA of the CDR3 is TGTGCCAGCAGCTTCAGGGCGGCTTCCTACAATGAGCAGTTCTTC.